This T cell receptor beta chain was sequenced during a study of blood T cell repertoires in COVID-19. In the study overall: From the United States, Italy and Spain came samples of acute and convalescent COVID-19.

Recruitment covered under 25 US areas and drew participants whose ages spanned roughly 18 to 100 years. Donors in Cohort 3 who had recovered were those with two negative PCRs, healthcare professional clearance, or resolution of their symptoms. Germline CDR1 and CDR2: SNHLY and FYNNEI. With V trimmed by 2 bases and J by 0 bases, 4 bases remained unmatched. The CDR3 extends over 15 amino acids. In the original processing: Quantification of nucleated cells was approximated via reference gene primer amplification. TCRdb's copy holds only in-frame clones and misses some; the assay was immunoSEQ multiplex PCR. V and J calls and clone size are as listed in that table; D and trimming were resolved from the DNA. The sample shows roughly 250,000 clones, 70% to 90% of them seen only once.

The sequence came from a woman aged 50 to 60 who had recovered from COVID-19. The chain employs TRBV2 and TRBJ2-7, with TRBD2 identical over 7 bases. Sequences were obtained from PBMCs or T cells enriched from blood (not recorded which). The CDR3 region is CASSESSGSSYEQYF. CDR3 nucleotide sequence: TGTGCCAGCAGTGAATCTAGCGGCAGCTCCTACGAGCAGTACTTC.